This T cell receptor (beta chain) was sequenced for a study of control samples from healthy donors and cancer patients. The CDR3 consists of 13 residues. V lost 6 bases and J lost 5, with 11 bases in between. Germline CDR1 MDHEN, CDR2 SYDVKM. Here immunoSEQ multiplex PCR was the method, and the copy in TCRdb shows in-frame clones only, minus some. The sample records roughly 81,000 clones, approximately 80% being singletons. Sequencing input: PBMCs. The rearrangement links TRBV28 to TRBJ1-5; D call uncertain. The sequence was collected from a man between 60 and 70 years old with head and neck cancer. The CDR3 DNA sequence: TGTGCCAGCAGAAAACGCCGGGATCAGCCCCAGCATTTT. This gives the protein CASRKRRDQPQHF.